The 20 T cell receptor beta chains in this list originate from one sample, sequenced in a study of blood T cell repertoires in COVID-19. Generated by immunoSEQ multiplex PCR, the TCRdb table keeps only in-frame clones and is missing some. Here the sample spans 140,000 to 150,000 clones, roughly 90% being singletons. Sequencing input: PBMCs or T cells enriched from blood (not recorded which). The source of these receptors is a woman in her twenties or thirties with acute COVID-19.

The chain couples TRBV7-8 to TRBJ1-1; D uncertain. V shed 6 bases and J shed 4 bases, with 12 bases lying between them. Germline V lookup: CDR1 SGHVS, CDR2 FQNEAQ. The CDR3 covers 13 residues. For the CDR3, the DNA is TGTGCCAGCAGACTCTATGGTGGCACTGAAGCTTTCTTT. Translation gives CASRLYGGTEAFF.

The chain uses TRBV7-9 and TRBJ2-1; D might be TRBD2 (5 bases). Trimming removed 10 bases at V and 7 bases at J, with 17 bases between. Germline values: CDR1 SEHNR, CDR2 FQNEAQ (reference sequence). This CDR3 region has 13 residues. This chain's CDR3 is CATMEGGPNEQFF. The CDR3 nucleotides are TGTGCCACCATGGAAGGCGGGCCGAATGAGCAGTTCTTC.

The chain uses TRBV24-1 and TRBJ1-5; a possible D gene is TRBD1 (5 bases). Germline loops: CDR1 KGHDR, CDR2 SFDVKD. The CDR3 sequence is 15 residues long. Deletions cut 3 bases from V and 9 bases from J, with 17 bases between. This CDR3 reads CATSDPLQGLGPQHF. DNA for the CDR3: TGTGCCACCAGTGATCCATTGCAGGGACTAGGGCCCCAGCATTTT.

The chain carries TRBV4-1 and TRBJ2-5, with 7 bases lining up with TRBD1. The CDR3 loop spans 16 amino acids. Germline values: CDR1 MGHRA, CDR2 YSYEKL. J was trimmed by 1 base and V by 1 base; bases with no gene match: 6. The CDR3 loop is CASSQGKGAPQETQYF. The CDR3 region has the DNA TGCGCCAGCAGCCAAGGGAAGGGGGCCCCCCAAGAGACCCAGTACTTC.

The J gene is TRBJ1-2, the V gene TRBV6-2 or TRBV6-3; 8 nucleotides agree with TRBD1. The junction had 6 bases not matched to a gene; V was cut back by 6 bases and J by 6 bases. Germline CDR1 is MNHEY and CDR2 is SVGEGT. CDR3 length: 13 amino acids. This CDR3 reads CASSARGLNGYTF. CDR3 DNA sequence: TGTGCCAGCAGCGCCAGGGGGCTCAATGGCTACACCTTC.

The V and J genes are TRBV3-1 (or the pseudogene TRBV3-2) and TRBJ1-2; possibly TRBD1 for D (5 bases). CDR1 LGHDT and CDR2 YNNKEL come from the germline V gene (reference sequence). The V gene lost 6 bases and the J gene lost 8 bases, with 22 bases spanning the gap. This CDR3 comprises 15 residues. DNA for the CDR3: TGTGCCAGCAGTACCTCCGGGACTGCGAAAGGAGGCTACACCTTC. Amino acid sequence: CASSTSGTAKGGYTF.

The rearrangement joins TRBV10-3 to TRBJ2-7; D unresolved. The CDR3 covers 15 residues. Deletions cut 0 bases from V and 0 bases from J, with 9 bases between. Germline V gene sequence: CDR1 ENHRY, CDR2 SYGVKD. CDR3 DNA sequence: TGTGCCATCAGTGAGTCGGGCACGAGCTCCTACGAGCAGTACTTC. Translating gives CAISESGTSSYEQYF.

The J gene is TRBJ1-5, the V gene TRBV4-1; D remains ambiguous. The length of the CDR3 is 16 residues. With 0 bases removed from V and 0 bases from J, the gap between germline ends came to 9 bases. Germline CDR1 and CDR2: MGHRA and YSYEKL. In nucleotides, the CDR3 is TGCGCCAGCAGCCAAGAGGGCCGGAATAGCAATCAGCCCCAGCATTTT. Translated: CASSQEGRNSNQPQHF.

The chain employs TRBV7-6 and TRBJ1-5; D gene ambiguous. V lost 2 bases and J 6 bases, leaving 8 bases between the germline ends. CDR1 and CDR2 (germline): SGHVS, FNYEAQ. CDR3 size: 13 residues. The CDR3 is CASSLMSGQPQHF. For the CDR3, the DNA is TGTGCCAGCAGCTTAATGAGCGGTCAGCCCCAGCATTTT.

V and J are TRBV6-5 and TRBJ2-7, with TRBD2 identical over 7 bases. Trimming took 4 bases from V and 2 from J; bases not matched to a gene: 5. The CDR3 is 14 residues long. From germline, CDR1 is MNHEY and CDR2 SVGAGI. DNA for the CDR3: TGTGCCAGCAGTTTAGGCGGGAGCACCTACGAGCAGTACTTC. This codes for CASSLGGSTYEQYF.

This sequence joins TRBV4-1 and TRBJ2-7; 9 bases line up with TRBD1. The CDR3 is 16 amino acids. Germline V lookup: CDR1 MGHRA, CDR2 YSYEKL. Losses at the gene ends were 1 base for V and 4 bases for J; bases not matched to a gene: 8. For the CDR3, the DNA is TGCGCCAGCAGCCAAGTCGGGACAGGGAGCCATTACGAGCAGTACTTC. As protein: CASSQVGTGSHYEQYF.

This chain connects TRBV5-4 to TRBJ2-7, with D perhaps TRBD2 (5 bases). The ends were cut back, 4 bases at V and 4 bases at J, with 12 bases in the middle. This CDR3 is built from 13 residues. Germline CDR1 is SGHNT and CDR2 is YYREEE (reference sequence). CDR3 sequence reads: CASSLIEGYEQYF. The CDR3 region has the DNA TGTGCCAGCAGCCTAATCGAGGGATACGAGCAGTACTTC.

This rearrangement joins TRBV5-4 to TRBJ2-3; 15 positions agree with TRBD2. The CDR3 consists of 16 residues. V trimming: 4 bases; J trimming: 3 bases; junction bases outside the gene matches: 3. From germline, CDR1 is SGHNT and CDR2 YYREEE (reference sequence). CDR3 protein: CASSQGLAGGTDTQYF. CDR3 DNA sequence: TGTGCCAGCAGCCAAGGACTAGCGGGAGGGACAGATACGCAGTATTTT.

V usage is TRBV6-5 and J usage is TRBJ1-1; TRBD1 matches at 10 bases. The V gene end was trimmed by 8 bases and the J gene end by 2 bases; junction bases not matched to a gene: 2. The CDR3 consists of 13 residues. Germline V lookup: CDR1 MNHEY, CDR2 SVGAGI. CDR3 in amino acids: CASGDRGNTEAFF. The CDR3 nucleotides are TGTGCCAGCGGGGACAGGGGCAACACTGAAGCTTTCTTT.

The genes are TRBV7-9 and TRBJ1-2; 9 bases map to TRBD1. The germline CDR1 and CDR2 sequences are SEHNR and FQNEAQ (reference sequence). This CDR3 is built from 13 residues. J lost 6 bases, V lost 6 bases, and 5 bases had no gene match. The DNA of the CDR3 is TGTGCCAGCAGTGTCACAGGGGGCGATGGCTACACCTTC. It yields the protein CASSVTGGDGYTF.

The V gene is TRBV5-6, the J gene TRBJ2-7; TRBD1 is a possible D gene (6 bases). CDR3 size: 17 residues. V lost 8 bases and J lost 3, with 27 bases in between. Germline assignment: CDR1 SGHDT and CDR2 YYEEEE. The CDR3 protein is CARPKEITGNLSYEQYF. In nucleotides, the CDR3 is TGTGCCAGGCCGAAAGAGATAACAGGGAACTTGAGCTACGAGCAGTACTTC.

The gene calls are TRBV4-1 and TRBJ1-3; D is unresolved. CDR3 length: 15 amino acids. Germline loops: CDR1 MGHRA, CDR2 YSYEKL. V was trimmed by 0 bases and J by 2 bases, leaving 8 bases between them. This chain's CDR3 is CASSQESTTGNTIYF. Here the CDR3 DNA reads TGCGCCAGCAGCCAAGAGAGCACTACTGGAAACACCATATATTTT.

This chain joins TRBV18 and TRBJ1-1; D is possibly TRBD1 (5 bases). The CDR3 contains 13 residues. Trimming removed 4 bases at V and 4 bases at J, with 10 bases between. The germline V gene has CDR1 KGHSH and CDR2 LQKENI. The CDR3 DNA sequence: TGTGCCAGCTCACGGGTGGGGGGCACTGAAGCTTTCTTT. It specifies CASSRVGGTEAFF.

The chain is built from TRBV10-3 and TRBJ1-2; D not certain. The CDR3 length is 13 residues. V was shortened by 6 bases and J by 0 bases, with 8 bases between the two germline ends. Germline lookup yields CDR1 ENHRY and CDR2 SYGVKD. This chain's CDR3 is CAIRQAANYGYTF. The DNA of the CDR3 is TGTGCCATCAGGCAGGCTGCTAACTATGGCTACACCTTC.

The rearrangement links TRBV28 to TRBJ2-7; the D gene is possibly TRBD1 (6 bases). The CDR3 runs 16 residues. Trimming removed 2 bases at V and 0 bases at J, with 14 bases between. Germline assignment: CDR1 MDHEN and CDR2 SYDVKM. The CDR3 DNA follows: TGTGCCAGCAGTTTACTCCGACAGGTCAGCTCCTACGAGCAGTACTTC. Translating it yields CASSLLRQVSSYEQYF.